One sample yielded the 29 T cell receptor beta chains listed below, sequenced in a study of tumor-infiltrating lymphocytes in oesophageal squamous cell carcinoma. TCRdb re-called the PCR reads through MiXCR, storing one row per CDR3 protein. Found here are 19,000 or so distinct CDR3 sequences, about two fifths of them singletons; the top ten hold 30% to 45%. Sequencing input: esophageal tumor tissue. The receptor set was obtained from a male donor with esophageal squamous cell carcinoma.

CDR3 sequence (DNA): TGTGCCAGCTCACCCGCGCCGTCCGGGATTCACTACGAGCAGTACTTC. It encodes CASSPAPSGIHYEQYF. The rearrangement links TRBV18 to TRBJ2-1, with D perhaps TRBD2 (5 bases). The J call is in doubt because the DNA end fits TRBJ2-7 better. Germline V gene data show CDR1 as KGHSH and CDR2 as LQKENI. The CDR3 has 16 amino acids.

The chain joins TRBV5-1 to TRBJ1-1, with D tentatively TRBD1 (5 bases). From germline, CDR1 is SGHRS and CDR2 YFSETQ. Deletions cut 3 bases from V and 0 bases from J, with 18 bases between. The CDR3 extends over 17 amino acids. DNA of the CDR3: TGCGCCAGCAGCTCACGCCGACCGGGACGGATGAACACTGAAGCTTTCTTT. This gives the protein CASSSRRPGRMNTEAFF.

This clonotype was seen at least ten times. This chain joins TRBV10-2 and TRBJ2-3; D call uncertain. V was clipped by 8 bases and J by 0 bases, with 12 bases between them. CDR3 size: 14 residues. The germline CDR1 and CDR2 sequences are WSHSY and SAAADI. Here the CDR3 reads CASFPTLSTDTQYF. In nucleotides, the CDR3 is TGCGCCAGCTTTCCGACCCTTAGCACAGATACGCAGTATTTT.

The chain combines TRBV7-8 with TRBJ2-5, with D possibly TRBD2 on 6 matching bases. CDR1 is SGHVS and CDR2 is FQNEAQ in the germline V gene. The CDR3 runs to 14 residues. Between the trimmed V and J ends, which lost 5 bases and 2 bases, there was a span of 12 bases. The CDR3 loop is CASSVRRDQETQYF. CDR3 bases: TGTGCCAGCAGCGTCAGGCGGGATCAAGAGACCCAGTACTTC. Looking up the rest from reference TRBV7-8 and TRBJ2-5 gives the full variable domain: GAGVSQSPRYKVAKRGQDVALRCDPISGHVSLFWYQQALGQGPEFLTYFQNEAQLDKSGLPSDRFFAERPEGSVSTLKIQRTQQEDSAVYLCASSVRRDQETQYFGPGTRLLVL.

There are a few counts of this clonotype. The chain combines TRBV7-6 with TRBJ2-4; D is possibly TRBD2 (6 bases). The end of the DNA fits TRBJ2-1 better, so the J call may be wrong. Germline CDR1 and CDR2: SGHVS and FNYEAQ. The CDR3 extends over 13 amino acids. This CDR3 is CASSLGLNNEQFF. CDR3 DNA: TGTGCCAGCAGCCTCGGACTAAACAATGAGCAGTTCTTC.

This clonotype was seen ten or more times. The V and J genes are TRBV20-1 and TRBJ2-3; D may match TRBD1 or TRBD2 (7 bases each). Deletions cut 6 bases from V and 3 bases from J, with 25 bases between. The CDR3 is 17 amino acids. The V gene's germline CDR1 is DFQATT and CDR2 SNEGSKA (reference sequence). DNA for the CDR3: TGCAGTGCCAGGGGGGGGGTCTGGGGAGAGGGAACAGATACGCAGTATTTT. It specifies CSARGGVWGEGTDTQYF.

Concerning this clonotype itself: The CDR3 does not end in the conserved phenylalanine or tryptophan, so this is likely a read error. The limits of the CDR3 on the DNA are not certain, so only TCRdb's listed CDR3 is given. J is TRBJ1-1 and V is TRBV7-6; the table's D gene call, TRBD1, was not cross checked with the DNA. CDR1 SGHVS and CDR2 FNYEAQ come from the germline V gene. The CDR3 contains 18 residues when both ends are counted. The CDR3: CASSFPSREFTMSSSSGQ.

This clonotype was picked up a small number of times. The genes are TRBV7-2 and TRBJ2-5; D gene uncertain. The CDR3 runs to 15 residues. CDR1 and CDR2 (germline): SGHTA, FQGNSA. Trimming left V 1 base short and J 6 bases short, with 15 bases between. CDR3 in DNA: TGTGCCAGCAGCTTAGGGGCAGGCCTTATGCAGACCCAGTACTTC. Translating it yields CASSLGAGLMQTQYF.

On this clonotype: A read error may produce the germline difference seen at one junction end. The chain is built from TRBV7-7 and TRBJ2-5; 7 bases are a match to TRBD2. The CDR3 totals 16 residues. Germline lookup yields CDR1 SSHAT and CDR2 FNYEAQ (reference sequence). CDR3 loop: CASSLYGLADQETQYF. CDR3 bases: TGTGCTAGCAGCTTATATGGTCTAGCGGATCAAGAGACCCAGTACTTC.

As regards this clonotype: At one of its ends the junction is not consistent with the germline gene, which may arise from a read error. The chain couples TRBV7-2 to TRBJ1-6; a possible D gene is TRBD1 (5 bases). There are 13 residues in the CDR3. Per germline, CDR1 SGHTA and CDR2 FQGNSA. CDR3 in DNA: TGTGCCAGCAGCACACGACAGTGCGGCGAGCAGTACTTT. It translates to CASSTRQCGEQYF.

The chain joins TRBV19 to TRBJ2-1, with TRBD1 as a possible D gene (8 bases). The CDR3 covers 19 residues. Germline V gene sequence: CDR1 LNHDA, CDR2 SQIVND (reference sequence). Trimming removed 4 bases at V and 13 bases at J, with 35 bases between. The CDR3 coding sequence is TGTGCCAGTAGTAAAAAACGGACAGGGAGCGGGGCGTATCAAGAGACCCAGTTCTTC. This translates into CASSKKRTGSGAYQETQFF.

This clonotype has only a few counts. This chain connects TRBV12-3 or TRBV12-4 to TRBJ2-1; D unclear. The V and J ends lost 2 bases and 7 bases respectively, with 6 bases between them. The CDR3 has 12 amino acids. CDR3 loop: CASSLWPNEQFF. Written as DNA, the CDR3 is TGTGCCAGCAGTTTATGGCCTAATGAGCAGTTCTTC.

This clonotype was detected many times. V is TRBV12-3 or TRBV12-4 and J is TRBJ2-3; 9 bases map to TRBD1. V dropped 7 bases and J dropped 2; count of bases not matched to a gene: 7. CDR3 length equals 15 residues. The CDR3 reads CASTSGTGHTDTQYF. CDR3 nucleotides: TGTGCCAGCACCTCTGGGACAGGGCACACAGATACGCAGTATTTT.

This clonotype occurred many times. The CDR3 DNA is TGCGCCAGCAGCTTTCGGGACTGGGGGCTGGATACGCAGTATTTT. It encodes CASSFRDWGLDTQYF. V and J are TRBV5-1 and TRBJ2-3; D may correspond to TRBD1 or TRBD2 (6 bases each). The germline V and J ends were trimmed by 2 bases and 6 bases, with 16 bases remaining between them. The CDR3 covers 15 residues. CDR1 and CDR2 from the germline V gene are SGHRS and YFSETQ. Combining the CDR3 with reference TRBV5-1 and TRBJ2-3 gives the whole variable domain KAGVTQTPRYLIKTRGQQVTLSCSPISGHRSVSWYQQTPGQGLQFLFEYFSETQRNKGNFPGRFSGRQFSNSRSEMNVSTLELGDSALYLCASSFRDWGLDTQYFGPGTRLTVL.

The chain joins TRBV10-3 to TRBJ2-3; D not certain. The last part of the DNA fits TRBJ1-1 better; the J call may be wrong. This CDR3 is built from 11 residues. Germline CDR1 ENHRY, CDR2 SYGVKD. This CDR3 reads CAISESSSAFF. The CDR3 nucleotides are TGTGCCATCAGTGAAAGCAGCTCGGCTTTCTTT.

This clonotype was counted ten times or more. Just one base apart from a much larger clone, this may be a read error. The V gene is TRBV7-2, the J gene TRBJ2-7; 10 bases agree with TRBD2. CDR3 size: 15 residues. CDR1 and CDR2 (germline): SGHTA, FQGNSA. Trimming removed 5 bases from V and 7 bases from J; junction bases left unmatched: 11. The CDR3 DNA is TGTGCCAGCAGCCCTAGCGGGGGTTCCTACAATGAGCAGTACTTC. Translation: CASSPSGGSYNEQYF.

For this clonotype: The missing conserved phenylalanine or tryptophan at the end of this CDR3 makes a read error likely. The DNA is omitted, as the CDR3 cannot be located on it reliably, and the CDR3 follows TCRdb's listing. The chain has TRBV11-3 and TRBJ2-3; TRBD1, the table's D call, lacks a check against the DNA. Looked up from germline, CDR1 is SGHNT and CDR2 is YENEEA. The CDR3 has 17 amino acids, counting both end residues. CDR3 protein: CASSLAGGAYNEQFFGP.

Remarks on this clonotype: Relative to the germline gene, one junction end is altered; a read error may explain this. The V and J genes are TRBV6-1 and TRBJ1-1; D call uncertain. The germline V gene encodes CDR1 MNHNS and CDR2 SASEGT. The CDR3 runs 10 residues. CDR3 sequence reads: CASSEGGSIF. In DNA, the CDR3 is TGTGCCAGCAGTGAAGGCGGGAGCATCTTT.

The V gene is TRBV12-3 or TRBV12-4, the J gene TRBJ2-1; the match to TRBD1 covers 10 bases. The J call is doubtful: the DNA matches TRBJ2-5 better. The CDR3 is 12 residues long. The CDR3, as DNA: TGTGTACGGGACAGGGGTTTAGAGACCCAGTACTTC. This sequence encodes CVRDRGLETQYF.

The sample holds a few counts of this clonotype. V usage is TRBV7-3 and J usage is TRBJ2-5; D ambiguous. The DNA end lines up better with TRBJ2-1; the J call may be wrong. CDR3 length: 13 amino acids. CDR1 and CDR2 (germline): SGHTA, FQGTGA. CDR3 sequence reads: CASSLNGPSRQFF. The CDR3 nucleotides read TGTGCCAGCAGCTTAAACGGGCCTTCCCGGCAGTTCTTC.

This clonotype was counted ten times or more. Written as DNA, the CDR3 is TGTGCCAGCAGCCGACGAGACAGCCATTCCTACGAGCAGTACTTC. Its translation: CASSRRDSHSYEQYF. V and J are TRBV28 and TRBJ2-7; D may be TRBD1 (5 bases). The CDR3 length is 15 residues. The germline V gene has CDR1 MDHEN and CDR2 SYDVKM. V dropped 6 bases and J dropped 1 base, with 16 bases sitting between them.

The V gene is TRBV7-6, the J gene TRBJ2-1, with 11 bases that match TRBD2. V lost 7 bases to trimming and J lost 4 bases; unmatched junction nucleotides: 6. Germline V CDR1 and CDR2: SGHVS, FNYEAQ. This CDR3 has 15 residues. Written as DNA, the CDR3 is TGTGCCAGCACGTCTAGCGGGAGGAGTTACAATGAGCAGTTCTTC. As protein: CASTSSGRSYNEQFF.

This clonotype occurred many times. The J gene is TRBJ2-2, the V gene TRBV13, with D tentatively TRBD2 (6 bases). The CDR3 is 14 amino acids. Germline loops: CDR1 PRHDT, CDR2 FYEKMQ (reference sequence). V was pared by 4 bases and J by 5 bases, with 11 bases between. CDR3 loop: CASSWVRGTGELFF. CDR3 in DNA: TGTGCCAGCAGCTGGGTCCGGGGGACCGGGGAGCTGTTTTTT.

This clonotype was seen ten or more times. The V gene is TRBV6-1, the J gene TRBJ2-4; no clear D gene. The J call may be incorrect, as the DNA end agrees better with TRBJ2-7. The CDR3 runs 12 residues. In germline, CDR1 is MNHNS, CDR2 SASEGT. CDR3 loop: CASSYVRDEQYF. The DNA for the CDR3 is TGTGCCAGCAGTTACGTGCGAGACGAGCAGTACTTC.

This clonotype occurred a few times. The rearrangement links TRBV5-1 to TRBJ2-1; TRBD1 agrees at 8 bases. CDR3 length: 16 amino acids. Germline V lookup: CDR1 SGHRS, CDR2 YFSETQ. V gave up 0 bases and J gave up 2 bases; unmatched junction bases: 4. The CDR3 region has the DNA TGCGCCAGCAGCTTGGTGCGGACAGGGCCCTACAATGAGCAGTTCTTC. Translating gives CASSLVRTGPYNEQFF. The entire variable domain, with the rest obtained from reference TRBV5-1 and TRBJ2-1, is as follows: KAGVTQTPRYLIKTRGQQVTLSCSPISGHRSVSWYQQTPGQGLQFLFEYFSETQRNKGNFPGRFSGRQFSNSRSEMNVSTLELGDSALYLCASSLVRTGPYNEQFFGPGTRLTVL.

The chain combines TRBV7-9 with TRBJ2-1; D may be TRBD2 (6 bases). The germline V gene encodes CDR1 SEHNR and CDR2 FQNEAQ (reference sequence). This CDR3 region has 14 residues. V was shortened by 3 bases and J by 7 bases, with 13 bases between the two germline ends. Here the CDR3 reads CASSFSGLRNEQFF. The CDR3 DNA reads as TGTGCCAGCAGCTTTTCGGGACTCAGGAATGAGCAGTTCTTC.

J is TRBJ1-2 and V is TRBV29-1; D gene uncertain. Germline V lookup: CDR1 SQVTM, CDR2 ANQGSEA. The CDR3 extends over 11 amino acids. Trimming removed 4 bases at V and 6 bases at J, with 9 bases between. In DNA form, the CDR3 reads TGCAGCGTTGTGAAAGGGAATGGCTACACCTTC. Protein: CSVVKGNGYTF.

The chain links TRBV7-9 to TRBJ1-1, with unresolved D. Germline CDR1 is SEHNR and CDR2 is FQNEAQ (reference sequence). The CDR3 spans 11 residues. Trimming took 6 bases from V and 1 from J, leaving 3 bases between them. The CDR3 nucleotides read TGTGCCAGCAGATCGAACACTGAAGCTTTCTTT. This encodes CASRSNTEAFF.

This clonotype was picked up a small number of times. V is TRBV5-1 and J is TRBJ2-5; TRBD2 is a possible D gene (5 bases). Germline CDR1 and CDR2: SGHRS and YFSETQ. CDR3 size: 14 residues. V gave up 1 base and J gave up 6 bases, with 13 bases separating them. The CDR3 bases are TGCGCCAGCAGCTTGACCGAGGGCAAAAAGACCCAGTACTTC. Translated, it gives CASSLTEGKKTQYF.